This T cell receptor beta chain emerged from a study of cytomegalovirus exposure and HLA in healthy donors. The PCR had 60 Vbeta and 13 Jbeta primers. Sequenced by immunoSEQ multiplex PCR; TCRdb stores in-frame clones only, minus some. The table has about 130,000 clones, around three quarters seen once. As regards this clone: Other DNA sequences within the sample encode an identical CDR3.

J gave up 7 bases and V 5 bases, and 8 bases lay outside the gene matches. The CDR3 is made up of 15 amino acids. Per the germline V gene, CDR1 is SGHTA and CDR2 is FQGTGA. The chain carries TRBV7-3 and TRBJ2-1; 10 bases agree with TRBD2. The sample consisted of PBMCs. The source of this sequence is a woman between 45 and 60 years old in good health and CMV-seronegative. CDR3 protein: CASSPLAGVGNEQFF. The DNA for the CDR3 is TGTGCCAGCAGCCCGCTAGCGGGAGTAGGTAATGAGCAGTTCTTC. Variable domain in full (rest from reference TRBV7-3 and TRBJ2-1): GAGVSQTPSNKVTEKGKYVELRCDPISGHTALYWYRQSLGQGPEFLIYFQGTGAADDSGLPNDRFFAVRPEGSVSTLKIQRTERGDSAVYLCASSPLAGVGNEQFFGPGTRLTVL.